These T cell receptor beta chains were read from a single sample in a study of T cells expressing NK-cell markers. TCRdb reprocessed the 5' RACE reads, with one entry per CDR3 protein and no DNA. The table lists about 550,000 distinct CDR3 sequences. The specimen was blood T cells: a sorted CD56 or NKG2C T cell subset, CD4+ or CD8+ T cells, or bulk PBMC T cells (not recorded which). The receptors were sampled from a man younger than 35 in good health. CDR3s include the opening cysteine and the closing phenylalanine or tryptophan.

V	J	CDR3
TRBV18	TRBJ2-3	CASSAGGIGTDTQYF
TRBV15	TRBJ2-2	CATSRDPGSTSTGELFF
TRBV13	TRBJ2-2	CASSPEWLAGITNTGELFF
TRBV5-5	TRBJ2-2	CASSSRTGGTGELFF
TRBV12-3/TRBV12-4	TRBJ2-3	CASSPGTSGKSADTQYF
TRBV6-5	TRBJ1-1	CASREPIGEAFF
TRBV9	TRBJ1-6	CASSVEGGPNSPLHF
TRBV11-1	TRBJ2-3	CASSFIGDTQYF
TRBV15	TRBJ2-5	CATSGVYQETQYF
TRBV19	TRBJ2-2	CASSPYSRLAGNTGELFF
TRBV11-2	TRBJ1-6	CASSLLQGYNSPLHF
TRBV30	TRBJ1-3	CAWSVRQGSGNTIYF
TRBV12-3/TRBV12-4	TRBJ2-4	CASRLGGEGIQYF
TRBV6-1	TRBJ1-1	CASTLFWNTEAFF
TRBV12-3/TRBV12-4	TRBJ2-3	CASSLRDSSPPGDTQYF
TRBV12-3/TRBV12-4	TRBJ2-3	CATVPDTDTQYF
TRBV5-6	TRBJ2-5	CASSLARASGSPKETQYF
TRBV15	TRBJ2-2	CATSRDRDTTGELFF
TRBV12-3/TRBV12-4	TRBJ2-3	CASSLFGGGITDTQYF
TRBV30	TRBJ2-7	CAWSGDRGEYF
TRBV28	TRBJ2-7	CASSSPGTGGYYEQYF
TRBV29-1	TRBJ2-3	CSGRTESTDTQYF
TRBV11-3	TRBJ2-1	CASSLNRTAKYNEQFF
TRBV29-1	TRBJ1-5	CSVAYGTGENQPQHF
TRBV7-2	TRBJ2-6	CASSLAPGSAGANVLTF
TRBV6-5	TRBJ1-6	CASSSVRRGAFNSPLHF
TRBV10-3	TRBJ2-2	CAISEGAQGRTGELFF
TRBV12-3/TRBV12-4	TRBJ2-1	CASSLLGSGSDNEQFF
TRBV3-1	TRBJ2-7	CASSQEGLIYEQYF
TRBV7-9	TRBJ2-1	CASSLTDWDNEQFF
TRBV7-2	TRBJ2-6	CASSSGGPWANVLTF
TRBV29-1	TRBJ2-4	CSVVRGGENIQYF
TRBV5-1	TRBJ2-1	CASSLDTGAWFF
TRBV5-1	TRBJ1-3	CASSLKVDGNTIYF
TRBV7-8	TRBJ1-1	CASSLDWDRGRTAFF
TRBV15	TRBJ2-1	CATSRGQGNEQFF
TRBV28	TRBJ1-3	CASSLTGRHTIYF
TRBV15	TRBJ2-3	CATSRSSGIGDTQYF
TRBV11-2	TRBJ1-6	CASSSSTGPHSPLHF
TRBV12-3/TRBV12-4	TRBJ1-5	CASSTWDRGISQPQHF
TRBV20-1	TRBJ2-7	CSANKGPAYEQYF
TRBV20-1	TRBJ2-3	CSAASAGGDSDTQYF
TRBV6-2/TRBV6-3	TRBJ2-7	CASNRWTSGEQYF